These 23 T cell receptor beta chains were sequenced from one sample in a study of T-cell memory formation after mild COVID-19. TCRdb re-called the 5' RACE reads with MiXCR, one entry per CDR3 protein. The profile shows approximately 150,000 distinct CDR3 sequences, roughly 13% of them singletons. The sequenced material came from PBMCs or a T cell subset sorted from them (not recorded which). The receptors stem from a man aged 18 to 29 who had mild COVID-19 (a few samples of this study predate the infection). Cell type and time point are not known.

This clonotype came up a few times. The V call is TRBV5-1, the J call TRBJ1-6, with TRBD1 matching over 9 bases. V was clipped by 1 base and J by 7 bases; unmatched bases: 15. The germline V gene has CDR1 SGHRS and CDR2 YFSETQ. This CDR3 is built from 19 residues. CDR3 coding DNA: TGCGCCAGCAGCTTGCAGGCCCTTACCGGGACAGGGACCAATTCACCCCTCCACTTT. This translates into CASSLQALTGTGTNSPLHF. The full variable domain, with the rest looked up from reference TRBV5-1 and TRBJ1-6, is KAGVTQTPRYLIKTRGQQVTLSCSPISGHRSVSWYQQTPGQGLQFLFEYFSETQRNKGNFPGRFSGRQFSNSRSEMNVSTLELGDSALYLCASSLQALTGTGTNSPLHFGNGTRLTVT.

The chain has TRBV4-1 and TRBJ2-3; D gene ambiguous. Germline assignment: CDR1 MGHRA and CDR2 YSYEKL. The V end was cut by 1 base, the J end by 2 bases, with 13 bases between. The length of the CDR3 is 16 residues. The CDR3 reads CASSQGKPDPTDTQYF. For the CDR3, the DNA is TGCGCCAGCAGCCAAGGGAAACCTGACCCCACAGATACGCAGTATTTT.

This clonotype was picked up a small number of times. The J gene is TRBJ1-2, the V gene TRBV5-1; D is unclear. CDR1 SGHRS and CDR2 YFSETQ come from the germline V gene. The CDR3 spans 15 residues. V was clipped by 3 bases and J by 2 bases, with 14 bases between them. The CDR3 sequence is CASSSDGRANYGYTF. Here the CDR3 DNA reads TGCGCCAGCAGCTCGGATGGACGGGCGAACTATGGCTACACCTTC.

CDR3 region: CASSWRGVGTDTQYF. CDR3 sequence (DNA): TGTGCCAGCAGTTGGCGGGGGGTGGGCACAGATACGCAGTATTTT. This chain joins TRBV12-3 or TRBV12-4 and TRBJ2-3, with 8 positions matching TRBD2. J was trimmed by 1 base and V by 4 bases; bases with no gene match: 4. This CDR3 has 15 residues.

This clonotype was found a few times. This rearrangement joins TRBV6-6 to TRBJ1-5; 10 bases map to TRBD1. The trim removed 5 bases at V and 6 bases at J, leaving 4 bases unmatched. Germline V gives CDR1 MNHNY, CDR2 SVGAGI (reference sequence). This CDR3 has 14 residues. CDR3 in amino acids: CASSTDRGSQPQHF. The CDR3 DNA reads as TGTGCCAGCAGTACGGACAGGGGGAGTCAGCCCCAGCATTTT.

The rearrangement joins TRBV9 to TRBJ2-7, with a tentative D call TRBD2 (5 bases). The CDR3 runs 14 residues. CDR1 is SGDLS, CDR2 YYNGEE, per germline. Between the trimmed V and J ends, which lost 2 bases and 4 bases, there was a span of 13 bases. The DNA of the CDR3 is TGTGCCAGCAGCGTGAGAGCGGCCGCGTACGAGCAGTACTTC. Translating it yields CASSVRAAAYEQYF. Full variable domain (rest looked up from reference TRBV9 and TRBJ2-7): DSGVTQTPKHLITATGQRVTLRCSPRSGDLSVYWYQQSLDQGLQFLIQYYNGEERAKGNILERFSAQQFPDLHSELNLSSLELGDSALYFCASSVRAAAYEQYFGPGTRLTVT.

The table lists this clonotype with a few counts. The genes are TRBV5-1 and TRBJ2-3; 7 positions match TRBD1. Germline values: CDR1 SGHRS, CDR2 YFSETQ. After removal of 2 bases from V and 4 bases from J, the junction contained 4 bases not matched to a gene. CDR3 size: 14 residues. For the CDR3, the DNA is TGCGCCAGCAGCTTTCAAGGGGGCCCAGATACGCAGTATTTT. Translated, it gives CASSFQGGPDTQYF. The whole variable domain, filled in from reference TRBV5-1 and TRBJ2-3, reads KAGVTQTPRYLIKTRGQQVTLSCSPISGHRSVSWYQQTPGQGLQFLFEYFSETQRNKGNFPGRFSGRQFSNSRSEMNVSTLELGDSALYLCASSFQGGPDTQYFGPGTRLTVL.

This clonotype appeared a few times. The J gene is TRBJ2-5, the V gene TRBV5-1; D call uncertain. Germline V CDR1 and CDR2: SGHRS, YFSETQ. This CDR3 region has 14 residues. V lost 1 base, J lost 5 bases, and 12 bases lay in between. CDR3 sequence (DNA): TGCGCCAGCAGCTTGATAACCGCAGCGGAGACCCAGTACTTC. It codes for CASSLITAAETQYF.

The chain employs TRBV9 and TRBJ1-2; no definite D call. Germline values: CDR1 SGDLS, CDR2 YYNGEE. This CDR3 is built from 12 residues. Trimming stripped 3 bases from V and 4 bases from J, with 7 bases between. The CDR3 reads CASSGGPYGYTF. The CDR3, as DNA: TGTGCCAGCAGCGGCGGACCCTATGGCTACACCTTC.

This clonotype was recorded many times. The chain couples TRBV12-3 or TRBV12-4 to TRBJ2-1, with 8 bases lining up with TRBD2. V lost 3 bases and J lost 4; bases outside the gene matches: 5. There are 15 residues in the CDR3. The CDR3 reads CASSLPSGSYNEQFF. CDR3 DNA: TGTGCCAGCAGTTTGCCTAGCGGGTCATACAATGAGCAGTTCTTC.

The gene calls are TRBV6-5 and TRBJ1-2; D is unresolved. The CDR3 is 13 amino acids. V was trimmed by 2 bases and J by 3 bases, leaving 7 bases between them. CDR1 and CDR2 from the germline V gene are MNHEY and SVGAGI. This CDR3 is CASSYALYYGYTF. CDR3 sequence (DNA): TGTGCCAGCAGTTACGCCCTGTACTATGGCTACACCTTC.

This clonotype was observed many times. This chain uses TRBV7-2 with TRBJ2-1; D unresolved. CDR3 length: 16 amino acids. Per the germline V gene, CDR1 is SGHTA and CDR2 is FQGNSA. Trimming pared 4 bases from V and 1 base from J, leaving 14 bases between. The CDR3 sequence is CASSSLVRVSYNEQFF. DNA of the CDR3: TGTGCCAGCAGCTCTTTGGTGCGCGTGTCCTACAATGAGCAGTTCTTC.

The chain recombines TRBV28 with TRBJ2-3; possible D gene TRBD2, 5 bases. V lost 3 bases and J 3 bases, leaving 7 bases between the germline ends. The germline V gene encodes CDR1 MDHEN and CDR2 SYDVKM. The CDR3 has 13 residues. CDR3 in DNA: TGTGCCAGCAGTTTGGACTTAACAGATACGCAGTATTTT. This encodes CASSLDLTDTQYF. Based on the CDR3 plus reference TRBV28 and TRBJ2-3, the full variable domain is DVKVTQSSRYLVKRTGEKVFLECVQDMDHENMFWYRQDPGLGLRLIYFSYDVKMKEKGDIPEGYSVSREKKERFSLILESASTNQTSMYLCASSLDLTDTQYFGPGTRLTVL.

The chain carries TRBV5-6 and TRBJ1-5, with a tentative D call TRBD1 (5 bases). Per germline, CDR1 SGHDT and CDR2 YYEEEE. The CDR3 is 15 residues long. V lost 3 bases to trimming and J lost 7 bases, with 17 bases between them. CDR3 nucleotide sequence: TGTGCCAGCAGCTCGGGCGGGGCCTGGGACCAGCCCCAGCATTTT. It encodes CASSSGGAWDQPQHF.

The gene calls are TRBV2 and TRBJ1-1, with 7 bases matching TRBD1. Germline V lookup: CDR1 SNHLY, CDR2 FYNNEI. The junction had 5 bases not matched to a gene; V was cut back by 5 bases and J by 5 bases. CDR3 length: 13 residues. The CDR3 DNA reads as TGTGCCAGCAGTACAGGGGTAGGAACTGAAGCTTTCTTT. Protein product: CASSTGVGTEAFF.

DNA of the CDR3: TGTGCCAGCAGTATGACCGGGACAGGGCGAAGGGATACGCAGTATTTT. Its protein is CASSMTGTGRRDTQYF. The J gene is TRBJ2-3, the V gene TRBV12-3 or TRBV12-4, with 9 positions matching TRBD1. V was pared by 5 bases and J by 6 bases, with 12 bases of the junction left unmatched. The CDR3 is 16 residues long.

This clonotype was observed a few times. For the CDR3, the DNA is TGTGCCAGCAGGAGACTAGCGGGGGGGCCGTCGCGCACCGGGGAGCTGTTTTTT. Protein sequence: CASRRLAGGPSRTGELFF. The chain couples TRBV6-5 to TRBJ2-2; 14 bases map to TRBD2. The J segment lost 4 bases and the V segment lost 6 bases, leaving 10 bases of the junction unmatched. The CDR3 loop spans 18 amino acids. Germline V gene sequence: CDR1 MNHEY, CDR2 SVGAGI.

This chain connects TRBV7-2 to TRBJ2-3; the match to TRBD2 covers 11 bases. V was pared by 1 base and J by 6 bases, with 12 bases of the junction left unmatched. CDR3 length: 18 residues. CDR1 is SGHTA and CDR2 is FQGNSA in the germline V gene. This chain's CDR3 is CASSLGLAGGRGVDTQYF. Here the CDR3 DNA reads TGTGCCAGCAGCTTAGGCCTAGCGGGGGGCCGGGGGGTGGATACGCAGTATTTT.

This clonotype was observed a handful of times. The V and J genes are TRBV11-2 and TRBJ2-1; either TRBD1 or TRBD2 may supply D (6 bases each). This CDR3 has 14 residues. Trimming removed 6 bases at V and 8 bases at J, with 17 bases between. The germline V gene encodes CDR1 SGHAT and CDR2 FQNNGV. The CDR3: CASSSRVGGDEQFF. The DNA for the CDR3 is TGTGCCAGCAGTTCCCGAGTGGGGGGCGATGAGCAGTTCTTC.

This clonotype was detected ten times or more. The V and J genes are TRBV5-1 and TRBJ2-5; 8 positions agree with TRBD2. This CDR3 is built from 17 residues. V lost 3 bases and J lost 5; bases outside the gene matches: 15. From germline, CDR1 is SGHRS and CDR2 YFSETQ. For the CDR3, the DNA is TGCGCCAGCAGCTCCAACGGCTATAGCGGGGTGGGGGAGACCCAGTACTTC. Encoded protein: CASSSNGYSGVGETQYF.

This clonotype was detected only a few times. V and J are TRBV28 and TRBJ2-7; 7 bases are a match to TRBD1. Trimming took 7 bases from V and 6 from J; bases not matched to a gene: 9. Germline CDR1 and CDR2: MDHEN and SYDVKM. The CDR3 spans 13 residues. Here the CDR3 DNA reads TGTGCCAGCATTTTGCGTAGGACAGGCGAGCAGTACGTC. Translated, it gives CASILRRTGEQYV.

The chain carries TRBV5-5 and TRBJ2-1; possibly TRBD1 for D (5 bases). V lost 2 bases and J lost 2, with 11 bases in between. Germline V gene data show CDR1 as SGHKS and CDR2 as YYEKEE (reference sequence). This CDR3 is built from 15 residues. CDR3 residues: CASSLSGWTYNEQFF. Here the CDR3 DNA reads TGTGCCAGCAGCTTATCAGGGTGGACCTACAATGAGCAGTTCTTC.

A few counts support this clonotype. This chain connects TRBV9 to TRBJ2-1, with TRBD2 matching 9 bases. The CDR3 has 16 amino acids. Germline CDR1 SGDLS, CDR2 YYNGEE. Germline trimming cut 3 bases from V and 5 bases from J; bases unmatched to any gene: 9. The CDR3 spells CASSASGSGGHNEQFF. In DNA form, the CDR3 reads TGTGCCAGCAGCGCCTCCGGTAGCGGGGGCCACAATGAGCAGTTCTTC.